The 27 T cell receptor beta chains presented below share a single source sample, sequenced in a study of T cell responses to AZD1222 COVID-19 vaccine. Data came from immunoSEQ multiplex PCR; TCRdb stores just in-frame clones and leaves some out. The sample comprises about 99,000 clones, approximately 90% of which are singletons, and 6.5% to 8.5% rests with the top ten. The sequences come from peripheral blood, collected 28 days after the second AZD1222 dose. These receptors were collected from an adult who received the AZD1222 COVID-19 vaccine.

The rearrangement joins TRBV7-9 to TRBJ1-4; no firm D call. CDR3 length equals 16 residues. Per the germline V gene, CDR1 is SEHNR and CDR2 is FQNEAQ (reference sequence). Trimming stripped 5 bases from V and 7 bases from J, with 20 bases between. The DNA of the CDR3 is TGTGCCAGCAGCCTAGAGAGTATAAGGCGAGGTGAAAAACTGTTTTTT. Translation gives CASSLESIRRGEKLFF.

The V and J genes are TRBV27 and TRBJ1-4, with D possibly TRBD1 on 5 matching bases. In germline, CDR1 is MNHEY, CDR2 SMNVEV (reference sequence). The CDR3 spans 13 residues. Trimming took off 5 bases at V and 11 bases at J, with 15 bases between the two ends. The CDR3 is CASSGTIGGKLFF. CDR3 bases: TGTGCCAGCAGTGGAACCATCGGGGGGAAACTGTTTTTT.

The chain has TRBV6-2 or TRBV6-3 and TRBJ2-7; D unresolved. CDR3 size: 13 residues. V lost 4 bases and J 1 base, leaving 8 bases between the germline ends. Germline V gene data show CDR1 as MNHEY and CDR2 as SVGEGT. This chain's CDR3 is CASSFKGSYEQYF. In DNA form, the CDR3 reads TGTGCCAGCAGTTTTAAGGGATCCTACGAGCAGTACTTC.

This sequence joins TRBV11-2 and TRBJ2-1, with 11 bases identical to TRBD2. From germline, CDR1 is SGHAT and CDR2 FQNNGV. The CDR3 consists of 17 residues. The J segment lost 1 base and the V segment lost 5 bases, leaving 7 bases of the junction unmatched. Here the CDR3 DNA reads TGTGCCAGCAGCCGCGCTGGGACTAGCGGTTCCTACAATGAGCAGTTCTTC. Translating gives CASSRAGTSGSYNEQFF.

The chain is built from TRBV18 and TRBJ1-6; D is possibly TRBD1 (6 bases). Trimming took 0 bases from V and 9 from J, leaving 18 bases between them. CDR1 KGHSH and CDR2 LQKENI come from the germline V gene. There are 17 residues in the CDR3. The CDR3 region is CASSPPYSRGASSPLHF. The CDR3 region has the DNA TGTGCCAGCTCACCACCATACAGTAGGGGGGCGAGTTCACCCCTCCACTTT.

The rearrangement joins TRBV18 to TRBJ2-7; 9 bases align to TRBD2. Trimming cost V 2 bases and J 3 bases; bases outside gene matches: 5. CDR1 is KGHSH, CDR2 LQKENI, per germline. The CDR3 runs to 15 residues. DNA of the CDR3: TGTGCCAGCTCACCAGGCCTAGCGGGGAACTACGAGCAGTACTTC. Its translation is CASSPGLAGNYEQYF.

V is TRBV25-1 and J is TRBJ2-6; no clear D. V gave up 3 bases and J gave up 0 bases, with 9 bases separating them. This CDR3 has 16 residues. The V gene's germline CDR1 is MGHDK and CDR2 SYGVNS. The CDR3 coding sequence is TGTGCCAGCAGTGACTCACCCTCCTCTGGGGCCAACGTCCTGACTTTC. Encoded protein: CASSDSPSSGANVLTF.

The V and J genes are TRBV5-5 and TRBJ2-4, with 8 bases that match TRBD1. The CDR3 has 12 residues. V was pared by 5 bases and J by 8 bases, with 3 bases of the junction left unmatched. The germline V gene has CDR1 SGHKS and CDR2 YYEKEE (reference sequence). The CDR3 nucleotides read TGTGCCAGCAGACAACAGGGGGACATTCAGTACTTC. It codes for CASRQQGDIQYF.

The V gene is TRBV29-1, the J gene TRBJ2-1, with 14 bases matching TRBD2. CDR1 and CDR2 from the germline V gene are SQVTM and ANQGSEA. Trimming took 6 bases from V and 2 from J; bases not matched to a gene: 9. The CDR3 covers 17 residues. The CDR3 sequence: CSVTGTSGRVAYNEQFF. For the CDR3, the DNA is TGCAGCGTAACCGGGACTAGCGGGAGAGTAGCCTACAATGAGCAGTTCTTC.

V usage is TRBV27 and J usage is TRBJ1-6, with 7 bases fitting TRBD1. Trimming at V came to 5 bases and at J to 8 bases, leaving 9 bases not matched to a gene. Germline values: CDR1 MNHEY, CDR2 SMNVEV (reference sequence). CDR3 length: 15 residues. CDR3 coding DNA: TGTGCCAGCAGTCCGGAGACAGGGATTCATTCACCCCTCCACTTT. It is translated as CASSPETGIHSPLHF.

This chain uses TRBV7-2 with TRBJ1-1; D might be TRBD1 (6 bases). The CDR3 contains 15 residues. Germline V lookup: CDR1 SGHTA, CDR2 FQGNSA. The V end was cut by 5 bases, the J end by 3 bases, with 16 bases between. This CDR3 reads CASSAQGPEDTEAFF. The CDR3, as DNA: TGTGCCAGCAGCGCTCAGGGGCCCGAGGACACTGAAGCTTTCTTT.

This chain joins TRBV11-3 and TRBJ2-5; D may be TRBD1 or TRBD2 (5 bases each). V lost 1 base and J lost 5, with 11 bases in between. Looked up from germline, CDR1 is SGHNT and CDR2 is YENEEA. This CDR3 is built from 14 residues. CDR3: CASSLGGFGETQYF. CDR3 nucleotides: TGTGCCAGCAGCTTAGGGGGGTTCGGTGAGACCCAGTACTTC.

The J gene is TRBJ1-2, the V gene TRBV10-2; D uncertain. The ends were cut back, 2 bases at V and 4 bases at J, with 11 bases in the middle. This CDR3 contains 14 residues. From germline, CDR1 is WSHSY and CDR2 SAAADI. Here the CDR3 reads CASSESRASYGYTF. DNA of the CDR3: TGCGCCAGCAGTGAGAGTCGGGCGTCCTATGGCTACACCTTC.

This rearrangement joins TRBV6-1 to TRBJ1-5; 9 nucleotides line up with TRBD1. J lost 2 bases, V lost 2 bases, and 4 bases had no gene match. The V gene's germline CDR1 is MNHNS and CDR2 SASEGT. CDR3 size: 16 residues. This CDR3 reads CASSEIGDRGNQPQHF. CDR3 DNA: TGTGCCAGCAGTGAAATCGGGGACAGGGGCAATCAGCCCCAGCATTTT.

J is TRBJ2-7 and V is TRBV28, with D tentatively TRBD1 or TRBD2 (5 bases each). V gave up 2 bases and J gave up 6 bases, with 11 bases separating them. CDR1 and CDR2 (germline): MDHEN, SYDVKM. This CDR3 spans 13 amino acids. The CDR3 loop reads CASSLAGTGEQYF. As DNA, the CDR3 is TGTGCCAGCAGTTTAGCCGGGACGGGCGAGCAGTACTTC.

The chain has TRBV5-1 and TRBJ2-1, with 7 nucleotides matching TRBD1. Germline-derived CDR1 and CDR2 are SGHRS and YFSETQ. V lost 1 base, J lost 9 bases, and 7 bases stayed unmatched. CDR3 length: 14 residues. CDR3 sequence (DNA): TGCGCCAGCAGCTTGAAGGGACAGACTTTTGAGCAGTTCTTC. This translates into CASSLKGQTFEQFF.

This clone has only one observation. The chain combines TRBV4-1 with TRBJ2-4; the D gene could be TRBD1 or TRBD2 (5 bases each). With 4 bases removed from V and 0 bases from J, the gap between germline ends came to 16 bases. The germline CDR1 and CDR2 sequences are MGHRA and YSYEKL. CDR3 length equals 17 residues. CDR3 sequence: CASSRIPTGLAKNIQYF. CDR3 nucleotide sequence: TGCGCCAGCAGCCGAATTCCAACGGGGCTAGCCAAAAACATTCAGTACTTC.

V usage is TRBV4-1 and J usage is TRBJ2-1; TRBD1 aligns across 10 bases. The V gene's germline CDR1 is MGHRA and CDR2 YSYEKL. V shed 1 base, J shed 8 bases, and the junction held 2 bases outside the gene matches. This CDR3 contains 14 residues. For the CDR3, the DNA is TGCGCCAGCAGCCAAGGGACAGGGGGTTATGAGCAGTTCTTC. Translating it yields CASSQGTGGYEQFF.

The J gene is TRBJ2-2, the V gene TRBV7-3; 7 bases are a match to TRBD1. Trimming cost V 6 bases and J 5 bases; bases outside gene matches: 6. CDR1 is SGHTA and CDR2 is FQGTGA in the germline V gene. This CDR3 comprises 14 residues. In DNA form, the CDR3 reads TGTGCCAGCAGTCGCGACAGGGATACCGGGGAGCTGTTTTTT. The encoded protein is CASSRDRDTGELFF. Filled out from reference TRBV7-3 and TRBJ2-2, the complete variable domain reads GAGVSQTPSNKVTEKGKYVELRCDPISGHTALYWYRQSLGQGPEFLIYFQGTGAADDSGLPNDRFFAVRPEGSVSTLKIQRTERGDSAVYLCASSRDRDTGELFFGEGSRLTVL.

The chain is built from TRBV10-1 and TRBJ2-3; a weak D match, TRBD1 (5 bases). The CDR3 loop spans 13 amino acids. Germline CDR1 is WNHNN and CDR2 is SYGVQD (reference sequence). The V and J ends lost 4 bases and 5 bases respectively, with 10 bases between them. CDR3 sequence reads: CASSGRVIDTQYF. CDR3 coding DNA: TGCGCCAGCAGTGGCAGGGTAATAGATACGCAGTATTTT.

V gene TRBV11-2 combines with J gene TRBJ1-5; tentative D call: TRBD1 (5 bases). Germline CDR1 and CDR2: SGHAT and FQNNGV. Trimming pared 5 bases from V and 3 bases from J, leaving 23 bases between. The CDR3 totals 18 residues. CDR3 amino acids: CASSPRPPGAGDNQPQHF. CDR3 in DNA: TGTGCCAGCAGCCCCCGCCCTCCCGGGGCAGGAGACAATCAGCCCCAGCATTTT.

Here the CDR3 reads CASSSPRMNTEAFF. The CDR3, as DNA: TGTGCCAGCAGCTCCCCGCGCATGAACACTGAAGCTTTCTTT. J is TRBJ1-1 and V is TRBV11-2; D remains unclear. Germline CDR1 SGHAT, CDR2 FQNNGV. Between the trimmed V and J ends, which lost 4 bases and 0 bases, there was a span of 9 bases. CDR3 length: 14 amino acids.

This chain uses TRBV7-2 with TRBJ1-5; TRBD1 aligns across 11 bases. V was pared by 5 bases and J by 4 bases, with 4 bases of the junction left unmatched. Germline CDR1 and CDR2: SGHTA and FQGNSA. The CDR3 loop spans 15 amino acids. Written as DNA, the CDR3 is TGTGCCAGCAGCCTCGGGACAGGGGGAAATCAGCCCCAGCATTTT. Translation gives CASSLGTGGNQPQHF.

The CDR3 DNA follows: TGTGCCAGCAGCGTAGTACAGGACAAGAACACTGAAGCTTTCTTT. Translation: CASSVVQDKNTEAFF. The rearrangement joins TRBV9 to TRBJ1-1; D might be TRBD1 (5 bases). The germline gives CDR1 SGDLS, CDR2 YYNGEE. The CDR3 extends over 15 amino acids. V was clipped by 0 bases and J by 1 base, with 10 bases between them.

The chain carries TRBV9 and TRBJ2-5; D remains unclear. CDR3 length: 15 amino acids. V was clipped by 0 bases and J by 2 bases, with 11 bases between them. In germline, CDR1 is SGDLS, CDR2 YYNGEE. The CDR3 region is CASSVGVQAQETQYF. The DNA for the CDR3 is TGTGCCAGCAGCGTAGGAGTGCAGGCGCAAGAGACCCAGTACTTC.

This clone showed up just once. The chain has TRBV19 and TRBJ1-4; unclear D gene. Trimming pared 7 bases from V and 7 bases from J, leaving 16 bases between. The germline gives CDR1 LNHDA, CDR2 SQIVND (reference sequence). The CDR3 sequence is 14 residues long. The CDR3: CASTMDWTSEKLFF. The CDR3 DNA sequence: TGTGCCAGTACCATGGATTGGACTTCTGAAAAACTGTTTTTT.

The chain recombines TRBV6-1 with TRBJ1-2; tentatively, D is TRBD1 (5 bases). The CDR3 is made up of 16 amino acids. Trimming left V 1 base short and J 4 bases short, with 16 bases between. In germline, CDR1 is MNHNS, CDR2 SASEGT. The DNA for the CDR3 is TGTGCCAGCAGTGAAGACGGAGGGGTGGAGGGCTATGGCTACACCTTC. This encodes CASSEDGGVEGYGYTF.